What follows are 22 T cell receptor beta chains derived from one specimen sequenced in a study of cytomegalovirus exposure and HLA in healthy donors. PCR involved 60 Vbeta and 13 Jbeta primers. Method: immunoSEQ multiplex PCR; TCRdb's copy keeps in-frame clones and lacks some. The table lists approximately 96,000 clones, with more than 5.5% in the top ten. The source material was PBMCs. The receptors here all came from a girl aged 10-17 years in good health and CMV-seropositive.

The CDR3 here is CASSPRQDQETQYF. The CDR3 bases are TGTGCCAGCAGCCCCCGACAGGACCAAGAGACCCAGTACTTC. The rearrangement joins TRBV9 to TRBJ2-5, with TRBD1 as a possible D gene (6 bases). The CDR3 sequence is 14 residues long. Per the germline V gene, CDR1 is SGDLS and CDR2 is YYNGEE. Trimming left V 4 bases short and J 0 bases short, with 10 bases between.

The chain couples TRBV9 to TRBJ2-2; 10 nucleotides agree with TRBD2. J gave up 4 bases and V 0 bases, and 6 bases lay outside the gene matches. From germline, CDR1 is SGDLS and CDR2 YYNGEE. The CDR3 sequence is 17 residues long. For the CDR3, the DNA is TGTGCCAGCAGCGTAGCAGCGGGGGGGCTGGTCACCGGGGAGCTGTTTTTT. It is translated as CASSVAAGGLVTGELFF.

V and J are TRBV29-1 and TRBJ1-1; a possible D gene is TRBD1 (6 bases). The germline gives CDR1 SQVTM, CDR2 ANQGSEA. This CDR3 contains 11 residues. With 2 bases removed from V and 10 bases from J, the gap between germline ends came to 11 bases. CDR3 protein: CSVELAGAAFF. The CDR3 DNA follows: TGCAGCGTTGAACTGGCGGGGGCAGCTTTCTTT.

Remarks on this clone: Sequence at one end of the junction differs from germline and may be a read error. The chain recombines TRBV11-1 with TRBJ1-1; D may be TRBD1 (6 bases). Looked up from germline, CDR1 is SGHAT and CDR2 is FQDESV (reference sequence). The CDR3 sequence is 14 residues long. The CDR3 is CAGSWGTLNTEAFF. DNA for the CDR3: TGTGCCGGCAGCTGGGGGACACTGAACACTGAAGCTTTCTTT.

For the CDR3, the DNA is TGTGCCATCAGCTCAGCAGGGAATAGCAATCAGCCCCAGCATTTT. Protein sequence: CAISSAGNSNQPQHF. The chain uses TRBV10-3 and TRBJ1-5, with D possibly matching TRBD1 (5 bases). The V gene's germline CDR1 is ENHRY and CDR2 SYGVKD. This CDR3 region has 15 residues. V was pared by 6 bases and J by 0 bases, with 12 bases between.

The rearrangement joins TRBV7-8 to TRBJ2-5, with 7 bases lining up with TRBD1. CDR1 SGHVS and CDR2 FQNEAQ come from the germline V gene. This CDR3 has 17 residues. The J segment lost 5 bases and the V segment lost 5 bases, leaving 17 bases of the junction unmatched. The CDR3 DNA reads TGTGCCAGCAGCCAGACGGAAGGGGGCCGGCCCAGTGAGACCCAGTACTTC. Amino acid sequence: CASSQTEGGRPSETQYF.

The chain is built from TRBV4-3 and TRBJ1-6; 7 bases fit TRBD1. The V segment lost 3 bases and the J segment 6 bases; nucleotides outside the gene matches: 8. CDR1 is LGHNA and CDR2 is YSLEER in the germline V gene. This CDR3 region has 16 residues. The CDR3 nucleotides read TGCGCCAGCAGCCAGACGCCCCAGGGGGGTAATTCACCCCTCCACTTT. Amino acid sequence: CASSQTPQGGNSPLHF.

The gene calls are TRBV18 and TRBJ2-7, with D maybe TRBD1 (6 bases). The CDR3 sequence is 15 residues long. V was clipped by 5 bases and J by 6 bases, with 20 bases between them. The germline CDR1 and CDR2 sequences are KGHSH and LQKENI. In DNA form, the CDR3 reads TGTGCCAGCTCAAACGGACCGGGCCCCAGGGGCGAGCAGTACTTC. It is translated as CASSNGPGPRGEQYF.

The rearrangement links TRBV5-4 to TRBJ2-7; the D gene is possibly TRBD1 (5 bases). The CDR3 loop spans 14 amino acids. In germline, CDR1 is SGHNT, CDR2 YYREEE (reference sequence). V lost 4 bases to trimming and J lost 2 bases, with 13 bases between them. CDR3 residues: CASSNYGHAYEQYV. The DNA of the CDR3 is TGTGCCAGCAGCAACTACGGACATGCCTACGAGCAGTACGTC.

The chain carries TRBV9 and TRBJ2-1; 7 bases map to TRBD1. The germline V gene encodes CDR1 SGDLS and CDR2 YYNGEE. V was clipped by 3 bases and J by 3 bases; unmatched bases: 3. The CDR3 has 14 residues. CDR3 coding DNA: TGTGCCAGCAGCGAGACAGGGTACTACAATGAGCAGTTCTTC. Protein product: CASSETGYYNEQFF.

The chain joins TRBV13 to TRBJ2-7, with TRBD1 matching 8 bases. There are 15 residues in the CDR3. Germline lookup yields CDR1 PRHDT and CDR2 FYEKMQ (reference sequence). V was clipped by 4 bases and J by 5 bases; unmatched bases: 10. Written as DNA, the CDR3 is TGTGCCAGCAGCTACCAGAAGGGACAGGCGGACGAGCAGTACTTC. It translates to CASSYQKGQADEQYF.

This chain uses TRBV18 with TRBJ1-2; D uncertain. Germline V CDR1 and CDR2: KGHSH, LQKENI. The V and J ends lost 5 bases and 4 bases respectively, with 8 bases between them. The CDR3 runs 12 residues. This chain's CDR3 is CASSIQLYGYTF. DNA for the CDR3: TGTGCCAGCTCAATACAGCTCTATGGCTACACCTTC. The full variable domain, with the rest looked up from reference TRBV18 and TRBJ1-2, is NAGVMQNPRHLVRRRGQEARLRCSPMKGHSHVYWYRQLPEEGLKFMVYLQKENIIDESGMPKERFSAEFPKEGPSILRIQQVVRGDSAAYFCASSIQLYGYTFGSGTRLTVV.

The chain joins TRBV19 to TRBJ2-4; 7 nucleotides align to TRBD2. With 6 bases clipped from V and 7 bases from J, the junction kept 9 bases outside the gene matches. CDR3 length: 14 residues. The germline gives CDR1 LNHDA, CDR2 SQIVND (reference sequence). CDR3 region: CASSTSGAGNIQYF. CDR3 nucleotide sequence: TGTGCCAGTAGCACAAGCGGGGCGGGGAACATTCAGTACTTC.

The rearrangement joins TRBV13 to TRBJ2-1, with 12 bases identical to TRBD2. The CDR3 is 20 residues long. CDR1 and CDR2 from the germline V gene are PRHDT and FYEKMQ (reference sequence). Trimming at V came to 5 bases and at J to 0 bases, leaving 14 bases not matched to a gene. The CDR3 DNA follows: TGTGCCAGCAGCCTTATTCGGACTAGCGGGGTTAGCAGCTCCTACAATGAGCAGTTCTTC. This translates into CASSLIRTSGVSSSYNEQFF.

The CDR3: CASSQDRDRVASPLHF. The CDR3, as DNA: TGCGCCAGCAGCCAAGACCGGGACAGGGTTGCTTCACCCCTCCACTTT. The V gene is TRBV4-1, the J gene TRBJ1-6; TRBD1 matches at 9 bases. V shed 0 bases and J 9 bases; nucleotides not matched to a gene: 6. Germline values: CDR1 MGHRA, CDR2 YSYEKL. The CDR3 covers 16 residues.

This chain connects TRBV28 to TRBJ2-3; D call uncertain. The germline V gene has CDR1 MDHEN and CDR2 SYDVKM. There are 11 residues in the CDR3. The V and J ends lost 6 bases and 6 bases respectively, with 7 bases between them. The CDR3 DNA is TGTGCCAGCAGGTCCATGGATACGCAGTATTTT. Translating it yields CASRSMDTQYF.

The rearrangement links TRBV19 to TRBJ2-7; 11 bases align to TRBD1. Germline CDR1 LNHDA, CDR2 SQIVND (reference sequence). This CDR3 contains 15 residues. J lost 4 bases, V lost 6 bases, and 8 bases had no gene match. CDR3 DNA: TGTGCCAGTAGCCGGGGACAGGGGGTTTCTTACGAGCAGTACTTC. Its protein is CASSRGQGVSYEQYF.

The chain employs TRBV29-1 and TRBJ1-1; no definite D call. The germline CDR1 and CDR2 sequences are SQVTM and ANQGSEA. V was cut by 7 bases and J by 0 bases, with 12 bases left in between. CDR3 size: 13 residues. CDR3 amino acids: CSAHRNMNTEAFF. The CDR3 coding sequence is TGCAGCGCTCACCGAAACATGAACACTGAAGCTTTCTTT.

The CDR3 here is CATEGGGFQETQYF. CDR3 nucleotides: TGTGCCACCGAAGGGGGCGGGTTCCAAGAGACCCAGTACTTC. The V call is TRBV19, the J call TRBJ2-5, with 7 bases fitting TRBD1. In germline, CDR1 is LNHDA, CDR2 SQIVND (reference sequence). V lost 10 bases, J lost 1 base, and 9 bases stayed unmatched. This CDR3 contains 14 residues.

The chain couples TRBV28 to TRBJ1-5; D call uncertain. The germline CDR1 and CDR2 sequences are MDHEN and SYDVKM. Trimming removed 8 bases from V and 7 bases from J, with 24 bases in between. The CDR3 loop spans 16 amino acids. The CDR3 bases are TGTGCCAGCGCCCTTAGGGTCCCTGAGAGGGTCCAGCCCCAGCATTTT. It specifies CASALRVPERVQPQHF.

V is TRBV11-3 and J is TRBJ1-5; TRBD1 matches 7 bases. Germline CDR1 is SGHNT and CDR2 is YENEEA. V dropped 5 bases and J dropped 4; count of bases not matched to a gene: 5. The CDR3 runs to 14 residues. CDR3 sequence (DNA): TGTGCCAGCAGCCCTCGACAGGGAAATCAGCCCCAGCATTTT. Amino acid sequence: CASSPRQGNQPQHF.

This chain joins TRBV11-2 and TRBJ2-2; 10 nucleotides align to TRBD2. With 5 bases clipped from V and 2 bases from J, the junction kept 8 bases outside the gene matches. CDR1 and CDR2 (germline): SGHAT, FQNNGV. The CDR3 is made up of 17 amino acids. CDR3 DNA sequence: TGTGCCAGCAGCATGCTAGGACTAGCGGCAAACACCGGGGAGCTGTTTTTT. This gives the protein CASSMLGLAANTGELFF.